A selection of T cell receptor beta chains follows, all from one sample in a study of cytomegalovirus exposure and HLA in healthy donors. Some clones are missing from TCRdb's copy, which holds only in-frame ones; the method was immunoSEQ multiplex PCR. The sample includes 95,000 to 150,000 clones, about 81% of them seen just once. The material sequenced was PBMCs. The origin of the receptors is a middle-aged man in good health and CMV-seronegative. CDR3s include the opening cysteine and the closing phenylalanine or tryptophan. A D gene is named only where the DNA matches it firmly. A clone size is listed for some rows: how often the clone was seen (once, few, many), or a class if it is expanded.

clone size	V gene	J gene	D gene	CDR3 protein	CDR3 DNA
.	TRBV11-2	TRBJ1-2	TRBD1	CASSSGQGAPGYTF	TGTGCCAGCAGCTCGGGACAGGGGGCGCCTGGCTACACCTTC
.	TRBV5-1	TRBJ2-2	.	CASSLVVSTGELSF	TGCGCCAGCAGTTTGGTAGTAAGCACCGGGGAGCTGTCTTTT
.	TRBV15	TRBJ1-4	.	CATSSEPTNEKLFF	TGTGCCACCAGCTCTGAGCCAACTAATGAAAAACTGTTTTTT
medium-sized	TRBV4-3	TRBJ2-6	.	CASSQDHSSGANVLTF	TGCGCCAGCAGCCAAGATCACAGCTCTGGGGCCAACGTCCTGACTTTC
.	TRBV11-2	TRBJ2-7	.	CASSAGGSYEQYF	TGTGCCAGCAGCGCCGGGGGATCCTACGAGCAGTACTTC
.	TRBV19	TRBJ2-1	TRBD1	CASRGRWDRGVDEQFF	TGTGCCAGTAGGGGCCGATGGGACAGGGGGGTCGATGAGCAGTTCTTC
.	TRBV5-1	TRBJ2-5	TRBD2	CASSWMFAGEGETQYF	TGCGCCAGCAGCTGGATGTTTGCGGGGGAAGGAGAGACCCAGTACTTC
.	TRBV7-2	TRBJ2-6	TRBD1	CASSFGQGAPGANGLTF	TGTGCCAGCAGCTTTGGCCAGGGGGCGCCTGGGGCCAACGGCCTGACTTTC
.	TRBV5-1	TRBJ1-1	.	CASSLVWGGTEAFF	TGCGCCAGCAGCTTGGTGTGGGGCGGAACTGAAGCTTTCTTT
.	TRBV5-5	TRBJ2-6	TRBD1	CASSEGTGVSGANVLTF	TGTGCCAGCAGCGAGGGGACAGGAGTCTCTGGGGCCAACGTCCTGACTTTC
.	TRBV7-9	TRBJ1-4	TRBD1	CASSLTGATNEKLFF	TGTGCCAGCAGCTTGACAGGGGCAACTAATGAAAAACTGTTTTTT
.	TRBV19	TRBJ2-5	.	CASSPPQFQETQYF	TGTGCCAGTAGTCCCCCGCAGTTCCAAGAGACCCAGTACTTC
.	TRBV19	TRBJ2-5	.	CASSPTARETQYF	TGTGCCAGTAGTCCGACAGCCCGAGAGACCCAGTACTTC
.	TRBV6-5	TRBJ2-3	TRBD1	CASSPGQEIDTQYF	TGTGCCAGCAGTCCGGGACAGGAGATAGATACGCAGTATTTT
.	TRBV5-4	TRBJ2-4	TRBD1	CASSSWGQGRNSQYF	TGTGCCAGCAGCAGCTGGGGACAGGGCCGAAACAGTCAGTACTTC
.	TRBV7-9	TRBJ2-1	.	CASSLARHNEQFF	TGTGCCAGCAGCTTAGCGCGGCACAATGAGCAGTTCTTC
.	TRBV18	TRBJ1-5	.	CASSPNAVYSNQPQHF	TGTGCCAGCTCACCAAACGCAGTGTATAGCAATCAGCCCCAGCATTTT
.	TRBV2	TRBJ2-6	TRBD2	CASSGGTKAGANVLTF	TGTGCCAGCAGTGGCGGGACTAAAGCTGGGGCCAACGTCCTGACTTTC
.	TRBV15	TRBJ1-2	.	CATSREQGNYGYTF	TGTGCCACCAGCAGAGAGCAGGGGAACTATGGCTACACCTTC
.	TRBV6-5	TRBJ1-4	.	CASSYGATNEKLFF	TGTGCCAGCAGTTACGGGGCGACTAATGAAAAACTGTTTTTT
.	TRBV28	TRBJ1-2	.	CASSPRGAGDYGYTF	TGTGCCAGCAGTCCCAGGGGTGCTGGCGACTATGGCTACACCTTC
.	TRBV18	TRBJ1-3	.	CASSPWEESSGNTIYF	TGTGCCAGCTCACCTTGGGAGGAGAGCTCTGGAAACACCATATATTTT
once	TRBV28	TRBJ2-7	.	CASSLQNEQYF	TGTGCCAGCAGTTTACAGAACGAGCAGTACTTC
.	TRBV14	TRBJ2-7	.	CASSQDHSYEQYF	TGTGCCAGCAGCCAAGACCACTCCTACGAGCAGTACTTC
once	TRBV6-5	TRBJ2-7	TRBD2	CASRGPTSGAYEQYF	TGTGCCAGCAGGGGACCGACTAGCGGAGCCTACGAGCAGTACTTC
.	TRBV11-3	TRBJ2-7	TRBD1	CASSPGTGLSYEQYF	TGTGCCAGCAGTCCTGGGACAGGGCTCTCCTACGAGCAGTACTTC
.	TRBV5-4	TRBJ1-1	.	CASSLDSIMNTEAFF	TGTGCCAGCAGCTTAGACAGCATTATGAACACTGAAGCTTTCTTT
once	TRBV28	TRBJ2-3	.	CASSPPDFLARADTQYF	TGTGCCAGCAGTCCTCCCGATTTTCTGGCGAGGGCAGATACGCAGTATTTT
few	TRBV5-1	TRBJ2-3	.	CASSLGGSTDTQYF	TGCGCCAGCAGCTTGGGGGGCAGCACAGATACGCAGTATTTT
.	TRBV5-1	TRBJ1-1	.	CASSLGNRENTEAFF	TGCGCCAGCAGCCTCGGAAACAGAGAGAACACTGAAGCTTTCTTT
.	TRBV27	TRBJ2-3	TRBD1	CASSLSATGASRDTQYF	TGTGCCAGCAGTTTATCCGCGACAGGGGCCTCACGAGATACGCAGTATTTT
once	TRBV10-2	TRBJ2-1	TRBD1	CASSWTGVRGSYNEQFF	TGCGCCAGCAGCTGGACAGGGGTGAGAGGCTCCTACAATGAGCAGTTCTTC
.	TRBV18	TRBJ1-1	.	CASSPGQSQAFF	TGTGCCAGCTCACCTGGACAGAGTCAAGCTTTCTTT
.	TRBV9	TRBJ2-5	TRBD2	CASSVGVAGGGQETQYF	TGTGCCAGCAGCGTAGGGGTAGCGGGGGGCGGGCAAGAGACCCAGTACTTC
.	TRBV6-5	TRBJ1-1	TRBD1	CASSLPGQGRTEAFF	TGTGCCAGCAGCCTCCCTGGACAGGGAAGGACTGAAGCTTTCTTT
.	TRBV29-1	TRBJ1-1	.	CSVDRTLNTEAFF	TGCAGCGTAGATAGGACTCTGAACACTGAAGCTTTCTTT
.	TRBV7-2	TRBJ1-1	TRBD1	CASSLRQGGYTEAFF	TGTGCCAGCAGCCTTCGACAGGGTGGATACACTGAAGCTTTCTTT
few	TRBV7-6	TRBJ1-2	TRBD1	CASSLNRDSPYGYTF	TGTGCCAGCAGCTTAAATCGGGACAGCCCCTATGGCTACACCTTC
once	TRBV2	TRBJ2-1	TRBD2	CASSEMTSGISEQFF	TGTGCCAGCAGTGAAATGACTAGCGGGATTAGTGAGCAGTTCTTC
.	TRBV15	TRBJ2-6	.	CATSRDRAGANVLTF	TGTGCCACCAGCAGAGACCGGGCTGGGGCCAACGTCCTGACTTTC
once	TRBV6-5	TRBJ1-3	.	CASSYSRDSGNTIYF	TGTGCCAGCAGTTACTCGCGGGACTCTGGAAACACCATATATTTT
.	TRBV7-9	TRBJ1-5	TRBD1	CASSPGTDNQPQHF	TGTGCCAGCAGCCCTGGGACAGACAATCAGCCCCAGCATTTT
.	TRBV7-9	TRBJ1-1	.	CASSFRSPGTEAFF	TGTGCCAGCAGCTTCAGGTCCCCAGGGACTGAAGCTTTCTTT
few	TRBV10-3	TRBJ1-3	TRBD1	CAISESIGRQGTSSGNTIYF	TGTGCCATCAGTGAGTCAATTGGGAGACAGGGGACATCCTCTGGAAACACCATATATTTT
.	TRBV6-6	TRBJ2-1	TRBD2	CASSPAGTSGSVEQFF	TGTGCCAGCAGTCCTGCAGGGACTAGCGGGAGTGTTGAGCAGTTCTTC
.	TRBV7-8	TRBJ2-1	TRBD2	CASSAMGGNEQFF	TGTGCCAGCAGCGCCATGGGGGGGAATGAGCAGTTCTTC
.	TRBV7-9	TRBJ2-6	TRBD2	CASSLGTSVSGANVLTF	TGTGCCAGCAGCTTAGGGACTAGCGTCTCTGGGGCCAACGTCCTGACTTTC
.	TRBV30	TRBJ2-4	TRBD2	CAWSAASGGVQYF	TGTGCCTGGAGTGCGGCTAGCGGGGGGGTACAGTACTTC
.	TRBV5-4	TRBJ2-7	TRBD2	CASSLGERGGSYEQYF	TGTGCCAGCAGCTTGGGTGAGCGCGGGGGCTCCTACGAGCAGTACTTC
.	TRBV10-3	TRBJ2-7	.	CAISESTSQLEQYF	TGTGCCATCAGTGAGTCGACTAGTCAACTCGAGCAGTACTTC